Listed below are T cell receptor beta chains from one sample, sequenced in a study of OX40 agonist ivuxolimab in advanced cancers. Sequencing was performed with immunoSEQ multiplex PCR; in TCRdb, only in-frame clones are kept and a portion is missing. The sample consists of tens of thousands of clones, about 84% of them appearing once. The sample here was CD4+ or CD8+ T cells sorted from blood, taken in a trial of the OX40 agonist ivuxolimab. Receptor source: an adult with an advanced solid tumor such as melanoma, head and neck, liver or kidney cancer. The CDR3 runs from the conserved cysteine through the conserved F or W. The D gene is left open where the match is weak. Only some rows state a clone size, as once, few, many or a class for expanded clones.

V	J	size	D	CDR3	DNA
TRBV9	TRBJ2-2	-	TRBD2	CASSVGSGITGELFF	TGTGCCAGCAGCGTAGGTAGCGGGATTACCGGGGAGCTGTTTTTT
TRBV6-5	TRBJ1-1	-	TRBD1	CASSGIQGNAFF	TGTGCCAGCAGTGGGATACAGGGGAACGCTTTCTTT
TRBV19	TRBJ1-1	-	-	CASSIFQWGMNTEAFF	TGTGCCAGTAGTATTTTTCAATGGGGCATGAACACTGAAGCTTTCTTT
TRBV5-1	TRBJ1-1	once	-	CASSLVPTEAFF	TGCGCCAGCAGCTTGGTGCCGACTGAAGCTTTCTTT
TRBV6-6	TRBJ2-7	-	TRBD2	CATTGLAAPYEQYF	TGTGCCACCACTGGACTAGCGGCCCCCTACGAGCAGTACTTC
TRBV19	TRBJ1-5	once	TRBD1	CASSMSTGVGGNQPQHF	TGTGCCAGTAGTATGTCAACAGGGGTTGGGGGCAATCAGCCCCAGCATTTT
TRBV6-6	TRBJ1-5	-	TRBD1	CASSYADRAEQPQHF	TGTGCCAGCAGTTACGCTGACAGGGCCGAACAGCCCCAGCATTTT
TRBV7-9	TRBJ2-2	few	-	CATTGRANTGELFF	TGTGCCACTACAGGGAGGGCGAACACCGGGGAGCTGTTTTTT
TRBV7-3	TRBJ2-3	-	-	CASSLSGPSTDTQYF	TGTGCCAGCAGCTTAAGTGGTCCAAGCACAGATACGCAGTATTTT
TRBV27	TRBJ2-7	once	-	CASSLKPLGYEQYF	TGTGCCAGCAGTTTAAAGCCCTTGGGCTACGAGCAGTACTTC